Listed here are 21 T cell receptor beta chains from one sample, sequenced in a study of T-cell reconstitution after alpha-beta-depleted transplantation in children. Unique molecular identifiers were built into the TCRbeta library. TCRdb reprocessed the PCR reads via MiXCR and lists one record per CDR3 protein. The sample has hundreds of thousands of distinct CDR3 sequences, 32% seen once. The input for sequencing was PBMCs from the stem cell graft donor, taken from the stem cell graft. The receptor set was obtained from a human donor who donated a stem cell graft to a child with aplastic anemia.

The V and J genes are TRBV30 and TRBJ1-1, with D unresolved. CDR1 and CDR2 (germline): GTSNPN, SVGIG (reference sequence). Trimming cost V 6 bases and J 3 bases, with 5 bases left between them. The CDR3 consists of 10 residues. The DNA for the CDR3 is TGTGCCTGTAGGGACACTGAAGCTTTCTTT. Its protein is CACRDTEAFF.

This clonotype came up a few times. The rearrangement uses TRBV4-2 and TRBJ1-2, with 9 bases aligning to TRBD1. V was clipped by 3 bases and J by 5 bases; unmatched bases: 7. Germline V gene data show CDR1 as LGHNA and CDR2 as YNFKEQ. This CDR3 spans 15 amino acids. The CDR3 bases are TGTGCCAGCAGCCAGGCTACAGGGGGCAGTTATGGCTACACCTTC. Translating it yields CASSQATGGSYGYTF.

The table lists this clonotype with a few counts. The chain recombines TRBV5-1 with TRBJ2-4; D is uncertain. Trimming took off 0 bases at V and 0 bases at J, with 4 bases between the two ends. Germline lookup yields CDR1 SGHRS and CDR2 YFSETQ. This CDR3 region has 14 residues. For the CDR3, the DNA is TGCGCCAGCAGCTTGGCGATAGCCAAAAACATTCAGTACTTC. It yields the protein CASSLAIAKNIQYF.

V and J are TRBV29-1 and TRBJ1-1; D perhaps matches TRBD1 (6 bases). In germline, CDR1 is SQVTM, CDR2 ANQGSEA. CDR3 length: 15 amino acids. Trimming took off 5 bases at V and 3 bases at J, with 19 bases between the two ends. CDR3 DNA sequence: TGCAGCGTTTACAGGACAGCCTCCTGGGACACTGAAGCTTTCTTT. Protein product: CSVYRTASWDTEAFF.

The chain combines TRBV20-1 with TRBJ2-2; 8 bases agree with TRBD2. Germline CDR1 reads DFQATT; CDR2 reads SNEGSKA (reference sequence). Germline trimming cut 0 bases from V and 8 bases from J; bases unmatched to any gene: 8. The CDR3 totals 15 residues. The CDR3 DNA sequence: TGCAGTGCTAGAGAGGGGACTAGTCCCGTGGGGGAGCTGTTTTTT. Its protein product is CSAREGTSPVGELFF.

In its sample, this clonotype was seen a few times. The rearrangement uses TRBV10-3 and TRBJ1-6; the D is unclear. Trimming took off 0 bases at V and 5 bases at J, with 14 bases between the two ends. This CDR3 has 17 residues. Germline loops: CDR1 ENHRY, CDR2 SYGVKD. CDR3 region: CAISESVIGQHNSPLHF. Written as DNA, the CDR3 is TGTGCCATCAGTGAGTCGGTTATTGGCCAGCATAATTCACCCCTCCACTTT.

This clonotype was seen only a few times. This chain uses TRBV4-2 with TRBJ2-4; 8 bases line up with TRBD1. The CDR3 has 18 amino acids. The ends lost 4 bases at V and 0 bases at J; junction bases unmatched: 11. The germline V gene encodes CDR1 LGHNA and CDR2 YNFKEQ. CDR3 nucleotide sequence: TGTGCCAGCAGCCCCCGACAGGGGACTGTTGGAGCCAAAAACATTCAGTACTTC. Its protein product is CASSPRQGTVGAKNIQYF.

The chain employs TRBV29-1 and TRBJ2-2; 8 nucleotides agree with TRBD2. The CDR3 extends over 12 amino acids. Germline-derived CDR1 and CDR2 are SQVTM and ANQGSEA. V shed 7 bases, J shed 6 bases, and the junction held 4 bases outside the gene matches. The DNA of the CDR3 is TGCAGCGCCCCACTAGCGGCCGGGGAGCTGTTTTTT. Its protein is CSAPLAAGELFF.

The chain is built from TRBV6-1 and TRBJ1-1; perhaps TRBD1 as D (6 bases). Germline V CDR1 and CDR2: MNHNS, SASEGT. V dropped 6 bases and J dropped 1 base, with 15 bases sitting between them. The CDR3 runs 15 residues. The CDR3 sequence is CASSPSEGGNTEAFF. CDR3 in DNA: TGTGCCAGCAGCCCAAGCGAAGGGGGGAACACTGAAGCTTTCTTT.

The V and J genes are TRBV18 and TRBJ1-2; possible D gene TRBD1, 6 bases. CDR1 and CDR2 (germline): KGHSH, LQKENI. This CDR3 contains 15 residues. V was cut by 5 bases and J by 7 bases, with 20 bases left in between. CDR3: CASSTSQGGFSGYTF. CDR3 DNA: TGTGCCAGCTCAACCTCACAGGGAGGTTTCTCTGGCTACACCTTC.

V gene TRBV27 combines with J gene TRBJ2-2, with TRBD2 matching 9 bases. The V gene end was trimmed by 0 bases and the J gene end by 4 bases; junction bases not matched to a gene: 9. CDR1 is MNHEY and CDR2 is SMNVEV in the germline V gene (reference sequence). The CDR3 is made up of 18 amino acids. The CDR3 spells CASSLSVRTSESTGELFF. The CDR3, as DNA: TGTGCCAGCAGTTTATCGGTCCGGACTAGCGAATCCACCGGGGAGCTGTTTTTT.

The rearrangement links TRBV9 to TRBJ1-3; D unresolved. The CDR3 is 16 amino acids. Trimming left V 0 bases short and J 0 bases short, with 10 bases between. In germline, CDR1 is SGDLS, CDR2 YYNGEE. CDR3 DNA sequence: TGTGCCAGCAGCGTAGAGGGCAGCCTCTCTGGAAACACCATATATTTT. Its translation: CASSVEGSLSGNTIYF.

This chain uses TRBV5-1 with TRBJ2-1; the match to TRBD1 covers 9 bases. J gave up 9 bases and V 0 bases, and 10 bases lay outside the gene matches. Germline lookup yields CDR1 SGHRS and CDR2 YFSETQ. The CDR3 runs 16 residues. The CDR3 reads CASSLAALRQGGEQFF. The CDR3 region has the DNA TGCGCCAGCAGCTTGGCCGCACTCCGACAGGGGGGTGAGCAGTTCTTC.

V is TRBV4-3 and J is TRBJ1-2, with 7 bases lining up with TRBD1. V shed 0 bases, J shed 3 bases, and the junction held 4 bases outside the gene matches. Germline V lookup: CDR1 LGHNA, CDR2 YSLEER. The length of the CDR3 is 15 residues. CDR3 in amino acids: CASSQETGNYYGYTF. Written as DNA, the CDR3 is TGCGCCAGCAGCCAAGAGACAGGGAATTACTATGGCTACACCTTC.

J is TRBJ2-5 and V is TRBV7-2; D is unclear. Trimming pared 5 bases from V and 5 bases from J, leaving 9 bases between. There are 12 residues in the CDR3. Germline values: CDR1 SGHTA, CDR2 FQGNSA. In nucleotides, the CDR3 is TGTGCCAGCAGCCACGGGTGGGAGACCCAGTACTTC. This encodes CASSHGWETQYF.

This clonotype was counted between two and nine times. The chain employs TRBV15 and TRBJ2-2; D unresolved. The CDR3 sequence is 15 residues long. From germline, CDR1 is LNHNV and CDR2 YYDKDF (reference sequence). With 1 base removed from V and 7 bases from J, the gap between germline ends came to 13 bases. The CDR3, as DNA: TGTGCCACCAGCAGAGGGGGTCGGTTAGGCGGGGAGCTGTTTTTT. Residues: CATSRGGRLGGELFF.

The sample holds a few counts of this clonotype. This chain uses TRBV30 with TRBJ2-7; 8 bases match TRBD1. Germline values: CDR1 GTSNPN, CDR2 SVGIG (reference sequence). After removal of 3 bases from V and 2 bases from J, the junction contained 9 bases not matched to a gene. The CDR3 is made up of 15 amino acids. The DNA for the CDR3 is TGTGCCTGGAGCGCCCTAGGACAGGGTACCTACGAGCAGTACGTC. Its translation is CAWSALGQGTYEQYV.

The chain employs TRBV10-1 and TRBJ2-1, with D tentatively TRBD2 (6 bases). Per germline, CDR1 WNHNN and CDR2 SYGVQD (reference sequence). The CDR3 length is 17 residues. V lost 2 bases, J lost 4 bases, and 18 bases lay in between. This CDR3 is CASSEPTGAAGYNEQFF. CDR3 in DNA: TGCGCCAGCAGTGAGCCTACCGGGGCGGCGGGGTACAATGAGCAGTTCTTC.

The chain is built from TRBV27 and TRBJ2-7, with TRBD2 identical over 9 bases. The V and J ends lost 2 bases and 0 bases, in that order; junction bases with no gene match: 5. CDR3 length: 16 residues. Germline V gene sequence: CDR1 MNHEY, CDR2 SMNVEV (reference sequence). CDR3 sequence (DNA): TGTGCCAGCAGTTTAAGGAGCGGGAGGTTCTCCTACGAGCAGTACTTC. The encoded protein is CASSLRSGRFSYEQYF.

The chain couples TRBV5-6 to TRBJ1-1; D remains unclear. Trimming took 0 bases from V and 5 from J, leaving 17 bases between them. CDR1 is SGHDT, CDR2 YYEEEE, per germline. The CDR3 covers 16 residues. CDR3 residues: CASSLERLKLGTEAFF. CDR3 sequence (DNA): TGTGCCAGCAGCTTGGAGCGGCTCAAACTGGGGACTGAAGCTTTCTTT.

Here the CDR3 DNA reads TGTGCCTGGAGTGATGCACAGTCCGGGGAGCTGTTTTTT. This codes for CAWSDAQSGELFF. This chain uses TRBV30 with TRBJ2-2; D is unclear. With 1 base removed from V and 6 bases from J, the gap between germline ends came to 9 bases. The CDR3 runs to 13 residues. Germline CDR1 and CDR2: GTSNPN and SVGIG (reference sequence).